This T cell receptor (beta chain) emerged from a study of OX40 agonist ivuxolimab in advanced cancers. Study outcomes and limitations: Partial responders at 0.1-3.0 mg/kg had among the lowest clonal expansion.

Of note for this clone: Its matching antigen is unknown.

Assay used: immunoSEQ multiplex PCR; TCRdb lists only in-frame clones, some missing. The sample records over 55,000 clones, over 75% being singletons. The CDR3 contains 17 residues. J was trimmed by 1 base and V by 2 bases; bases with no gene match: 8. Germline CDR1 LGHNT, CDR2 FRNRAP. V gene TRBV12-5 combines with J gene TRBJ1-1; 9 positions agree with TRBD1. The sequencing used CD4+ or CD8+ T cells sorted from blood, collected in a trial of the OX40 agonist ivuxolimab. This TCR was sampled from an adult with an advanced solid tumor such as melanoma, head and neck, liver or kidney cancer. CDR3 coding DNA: TGTGCTAGTGGTTTGTCCGGGACAGGGAAAGCGAACACTGAAGCTTTCTTT. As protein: CASGLSGTGKANTEAFF.